This TCR beta chain was recovered during a study of T cells in Graves' hyperthyroidism and ophthalmopathy. This clonotype has a handful of counts. Per the germline V gene, CDR1 is MDHEN and CDR2 is SYDVKM. This CDR3 spans 16 amino acids. The V segment lost 5 bases and the J segment 1 base; nucleotides outside the gene matches: 8. Amplification targeted TCR beta CDR3 regions from RNA transcripts. The HTBI primer set served for first-round RT-PCR of the TCR CDR3. Each CDR3 protein is one row after TCRdb ran MiXCR on the multiplex PCR reads. Of 650,000 to 700,000 distinct CDR3 sequences in the sample, 15% to 20% were seen once.

This receptor was identified in a man aged 50 or older with Graves' hyperthyroidism. Sequences were obtained from blood. The V gene is TRBV28, the J gene TRBJ2-1, with 7 positions matching TRBD2. CDR3 in amino acids: CASSPTSSGSYNEQFF. In DNA, the CDR3 is TGTGCCAGCAGTCCGACTAGCTCGGGGTCCTACAATGAGCAGTTCTTC.